These T cell receptor beta chains were read from a single sample in a study of T cells in tuberculosis. Clones were sequenced by immunoSEQ multiplex PCR, and TCRdb holds only the in-frame ones, with some missing. The table has around 19,000 clones, around 91% seen once; the top ten hold over 12%. Sequenced input: PBMCs. The source is a donor aged 10-35 years with latent tuberculosis or without tuberculosis infection. Each CDR3 is given with its conserved first and last residue. The D gene is left open where the match is weak. Expanded clones are given a class, and other clones once, few, many or no size at all.

CDR3nt: TGTGCCAGCAGCTTAGCGCAGGCCTACGAGCAGTACTTC
CDR3aa: CASSLAQAYEQYF
abundance: NA
v_gene: TRBV11-2
d_gene: NA
j_gene: TRBJ2-7

CDR3nt: TGCGCCAGCAGCCAAGGTCCGGGACATACTAACACTGAAGCTTTCTTT
CDR3aa: CASSQGPGHTNTEAFF
abundance: NA
v_gene: TRBV4-3
d_gene: NA
j_gene: TRBJ1-1

CDR3nt: TGTGCCAGCAGTGAGAGAAAGGGGCGTGATCAGCCCCAGCATTTT
CDR3aa: CASSERKGRDQPQHF
abundance: NA
v_gene: TRBV27
d_gene: NA
j_gene: TRBJ1-5

CDR3nt: TGTGCCAGCAGCCCCCTGCAGTACGAGCAGTACTTC
CDR3aa: CASSPLQYEQYF
abundance: NA
v_gene: TRBV11-2
d_gene: NA
j_gene: TRBJ2-7

CDR3nt: TGTGCCAGCAGCGTGAGCTTTCATAATTCACCCCTCCACTTT
CDR3aa: CASSVSFHNSPLHF
abundance: NA
v_gene: TRBV5-6
d_gene: NA
j_gene: TRBJ1-6

CDR3nt: TGTGCCAGCAGCTTGGTGTCGGTCCGATACGAGCAGTACTTC
CDR3aa: CASSLVSVRYEQYF
abundance: NA
v_gene: TRBV5-6
d_gene: NA
j_gene: TRBJ2-7

CDR3nt: TGTGCCAGCAGTTCGGGGGATACCTACAATGAGCAGTTCTTC
CDR3aa: CASSSGDTYNEQFF
abundance: NA
v_gene: TRBV27
d_gene: NA
j_gene: TRBJ2-1

CDR3nt: TGTGCCAGCAGCTTAGATTCGAGAGGGCACTACGAGCAGTACTTC
CDR3aa: CASSLDSRGHYEQYF
abundance: NA
v_gene: TRBV11-2
d_gene: NA
j_gene: TRBJ2-7

CDR3nt: TGTGCCAGCAGTGACACACAGGGGGCAGGTGAAAAACTGTTTTTT
CDR3aa: CASSDTQGAGEKLFF
abundance: NA
v_gene: TRBV25-1
d_gene: TRBD1
j_gene: TRBJ1-4

CDR3nt: TGTGCCAGCTCAGTAGACAGGGCGACTGAAGCTTTCTTT
CDR3aa: CASSVDRATEAFF
abundance: NA
v_gene: TRBV18
d_gene: TRBD1
j_gene: TRBJ1-1

CDR3nt: TGCGCCAGCAGCTTGGGGGACAGGGCCTACGAGCAGTACTTC
CDR3aa: CASSLGDRAYEQYF
abundance: NA
v_gene: TRBV5-1
d_gene: TRBD1
j_gene: TRBJ2-7

CDR3nt: TGTGCCAGTAGTATAGTGACAGGGCGAAATCAGCCCCAGCATTTT
CDR3aa: CASSIVTGRNQPQHF
abundance: NA
v_gene: TRBV19
d_gene: TRBD1
j_gene: TRBJ1-5

CDR3nt: TGTGCCACCGGGGGGACCATTTACGAGCAGTACTTC
CDR3aa: CATGGTIYEQYF
abundance: NA
v_gene: TRBV2
d_gene: TRBD2
j_gene: TRBJ2-7

CDR3nt: TGTGCCAGCAGCCCCAGGGCGACAACTAATGAAAAACTGTTTTTT
CDR3aa: CASSPRATTNEKLFF
abundance: NA
v_gene: TRBV2
d_gene: NA
j_gene: TRBJ1-4

CDR3nt: TGTGCCAGCAGATCAGCGAACAGGGTAGTTGACACTGAAGCTTTCTTT
CDR3aa: CASRSANRVVDTEAFF
abundance: NA
v_gene: TRBV27
d_gene: NA
j_gene: TRBJ1-1

CDR3nt: TGTGCCAGCAGTTCCCTGAGCGGGGGGGCCTACGAGCAGTACTTC
CDR3aa: CASSSLSGGAYEQYF
abundance: NA
v_gene: TRBV27
d_gene: TRBD2
j_gene: TRBJ2-7

CDR3nt: TGTGCCAGCAGCCCAAGGGTGGACTCCGGTGGTGGCTACACCTTC
CDR3aa: CASSPRVDSGGGYTF
abundance: NA
v_gene: TRBV7-2
d_gene: NA
j_gene: TRBJ1-2

CDR3nt: TGCGCCAGCAGCCAACCCTCCAGGGGGTCTAACTATGGCTACACCTTC
CDR3aa: CASSQPSRGSNYGYTF
abundance: NA
v_gene: TRBV4-1
d_gene: TRBD1
j_gene: TRBJ1-2

CDR3nt: TGTGCCAGCAGCTTGGGGTCAGATTACGAGCAGTACTTC
CDR3aa: CASSLGSDYEQYF
abundance: NA
v_gene: TRBV5-6
d_gene: NA
j_gene: TRBJ2-7

CDR3nt: TGTGCCAGCAACGAGGGCACTGAAGCTTTCTTT
CDR3aa: CASNEGTEAFF
abundance: NA
v_gene: TRBV4-2
d_gene: NA
j_gene: TRBJ1-1

CDR3nt: TGTGCCAGCAGTGAGTGGGACAGGTACGCTTTCTTT
CDR3aa: CASSEWDRYAFF
abundance: NA
v_gene: TRBV2
d_gene: TRBD1
j_gene: TRBJ1-1

CDR3nt: TGTGCCAGCAGCCAAGATGATAGGCTTAAGCGGGGGTCCAATGAGCAGTTCTTC
CDR3aa: CASSQDDRLKRGSNEQFF
abundance: NA
v_gene: TRBV4-2
d_gene: TRBD2
j_gene: TRBJ2-1

CDR3nt: TGTGCCAGCAGTGTCCAGGGCGCCACCGGGGAGCTGTTTTTT
CDR3aa: CASSVQGATGELFF
abundance: NA
v_gene: TRBV2
d_gene: NA
j_gene: TRBJ2-2

CDR3nt: TGTGCCAGCTTCCCGGGACTAGCGGGGGGGTTCCCCACCGGGGAGCTGTTTTTT
CDR3aa: CASFPGLAGGFPTGELFF
abundance: NA
v_gene: TRBV4-2
d_gene: TRBD2
j_gene: TRBJ2-2

CDR3nt: TGCAGCGTCATTACAGGGAACACCGGGGAGCTGTTTTTT
CDR3aa: CSVITGNTGELFF
abundance: NA
v_gene: TRBV29-1
d_gene: NA
j_gene: TRBJ2-2

CDR3nt: TGTGCCACCAGCAGAGGAGAAACGTTGCTGATCCTGCGCGCTGAAGCTTTCTTT
CDR3aa: CATSRGETLLILRAEAFF
abundance: NA
v_gene: TRBV15
d_gene: NA
j_gene: TRBJ1-1

CDR3nt: TGTGCCAGCAGTGGGGAGCGGGGCTACGAGCAGTACTTC
CDR3aa: CASSGERGYEQYF
abundance: few
v_gene: TRBV2
d_gene: TRBD2
j_gene: TRBJ2-7

CDR3nt: TGCGCCAGCAGCCAAGGAGACAGGGCGAACACTGAAGCTTTCTTT
CDR3aa: CASSQGDRANTEAFF
abundance: NA
v_gene: TRBV4-3
d_gene: TRBD1
j_gene: TRBJ1-1